The 20 T cell receptor beta chains presented below share a single source sample, sequenced in a study of blood T cell repertoires in COVID-19. TCRdb's table, derived via immunoSEQ multiplex PCR, lists solely in-frame clones and lacks some. The sample includes some 700,000 clones, around 89% of them seen just once. The specimen sequenced was peripheral blood. These TCRs come from a woman in her late teens or twenties with acute or convalescent COVID-19.

The chain has TRBV15 and TRBJ2-7; D may be TRBD2 (5 bases). CDR3 length: 15 residues. Deletions cut 1 base from V and 5 bases from J, with 15 bases between. The germline CDR1 and CDR2 sequences are LNHNV and YYDKDF (reference sequence). The DNA of the CDR3 is TGTGCCACCAGCAGAGTTCCTAGCAAGGTGGACGAGCAGTACTTC. This codes for CATSRVPSKVDEQYF.

The J gene is TRBJ1-6, the V gene TRBV5-1; D is perhaps TRBD1 (6 bases). Trimming stripped 5 bases from V and 5 bases from J, with 11 bases between. Germline CDR1 SGHRS, CDR2 YFSETQ. The length of the CDR3 is 14 residues. CDR3 DNA: TGCGCCAGCAGTGATACAGGGAATAATTCACCCCTCCACTTT. Translated: CASSDTGNNSPLHF.

The rearrangement links TRBV9 to TRBJ2-6, with 7 nucleotides matching TRBD2. The CDR3 is 15 residues long. Germline CDR1 SGDLS, CDR2 YYNGEE. With 4 bases clipped from V and 2 bases from J, the junction kept 3 bases outside the gene matches. In DNA, the CDR3 is TGTGCCAGCAGCTCTAGCGGAGCTGGGGCCAACGTCCTGACTTTC. It translates to CASSSSGAGANVLTF.

The gene calls are TRBV9 and TRBJ1-6; D uncertain. CDR1 and CDR2 from the germline V gene are SGDLS and YYNGEE. With 3 bases removed from V and 10 bases from J, the gap between germline ends came to 11 bases. The CDR3 spans 13 residues. The CDR3 protein is CASSEEWISPLHF. CDR3 bases: TGTGCCAGCAGCGAGGAGTGGATCTCACCCCTCCACTTT.

V and J are TRBV5-1 and TRBJ2-2; 7 positions agree with TRBD1. The junction had 4 bases not matched to a gene; V was cut back by 1 base and J by 7 bases. The V gene's germline CDR1 is SGHRS and CDR2 YFSETQ. The CDR3 sequence is 14 residues long. The DNA for the CDR3 is TGCGCCAGCAGCTTGTACAGGGGTGGCGGGGAGCTGTTTTTT. Protein product: CASSLYRGGGELFF.

The table lists this clone with a few counts. J is TRBJ2-2 and V is TRBV11-2; D is perhaps TRBD2 (5 bases). Germline V gives CDR1 SGHAT, CDR2 FQNNGV. The ends were cut back, 3 bases at V and 1 base at J, with 15 bases in the middle. The CDR3 runs 17 residues. CDR3 protein: CASSLPVGEVNTGELFF. CDR3 nucleotide sequence: TGTGCCAGCAGCTTGCCGGTCGGGGAAGTGAACACCGGGGAGCTGTTTTTT.

The chain is built from TRBV5-5 and TRBJ1-6, with a weak D call TRBD1 (5 bases). Germline assignment: CDR1 SGHKS and CDR2 YYEKEE (reference sequence). V gave up 1 base and J gave up 3 bases, with 8 bases separating them. This CDR3 is 15 amino acids long. CDR3 sequence (DNA): TGTGCCAGCAGCTTGCGACAGATCTATAATTCACCCCTCCACTTT. Translation gives CASSLRQIYNSPLHF.

The rearrangement links TRBV7-6 to TRBJ2-7; the match to TRBD1 covers 10 bases. Germline V gene sequence: CDR1 SGHVS, CDR2 FNYEAQ. With V trimmed by 1 base and J by 9 bases, 9 bases remained unmatched. This CDR3 spans 15 amino acids. CDR3 residues: CASSLVETGGGGQYF. In nucleotides, the CDR3 is TGTGCCAGCAGCTTAGTTGAGACAGGGGGCGGAGGGCAGTACTTC.

This clone was seen a single time. This chain links TRBV28 with TRBJ2-1; 7 bases are a match to TRBD2. This CDR3 has 20 amino acids. The trim removed 6 bases at V and 2 bases at J, leaving 22 bases unmatched. The germline V gene encodes CDR1 MDHEN and CDR2 SYDVKM. CDR3 coding DNA: TGTGCCAGCAGACAAAAAGCGGGGAGACTTATACTGAAGACCTACAATGAGCAGTTCTTC. Protein: CASRQKAGRLILKTYNEQFF. Together with reference TRBV28 and TRBJ2-1, the CDR3 gives the full variable domain: DVKVTQSSRYLVKRTGEKVFLECVQDMDHENMFWYRQDPGLGLRLIYFSYDVKMKEKGDIPEGYSVSREKKERFSLILESASTNQTSMYLCASRQKAGRLILKTYNEQFFGPGTRLTVL.

The V call is TRBV5-6, the J call TRBJ2-2; 9 nucleotides align to TRBD1. V was clipped by 2 bases and J by 4 bases; unmatched bases: 6. The germline gives CDR1 SGHDT, CDR2 YYEEEE. The CDR3 length is 16 residues. The CDR3 loop reads CASSFPGTGTTGELFF. The CDR3 DNA reads TGTGCCAGCAGCTTCCCAGGGACAGGGACCACCGGGGAGCTGTTTTTT.

Notes on this clone: The junction departs from the called germline gene at one end, perhaps through a read error. The V and J genes are TRBV29-1 and TRBJ1-1, with D uncertain. Germline V CDR1 and CDR2: SQVTM, ANQGSEA. The CDR3 runs to 11 residues. The CDR3 sequence is CSVEDPGPAFF. The CDR3 DNA reads TGCAGCGTGGAAGACCCTGGCCCAGCTTTCTTT.

The chain combines TRBV6-5 with TRBJ1-1, with D maybe TRBD1 (6 bases). The length of the CDR3 is 14 residues. CDR1 and CDR2 from the germline V gene are MNHEY and SVGAGI. Trimming left V 7 bases short and J 5 bases short, with 17 bases between. CDR3 nucleotide sequence: TGTGCCAGCACGGCCTTACAGGGTACGACTGAAGCTTTCTTT. Its translation is CASTALQGTTEAFF.

The chain recombines TRBV18 with TRBJ1-2; TRBD1 is a possible D gene (6 bases). Germline V gene data show CDR1 as KGHSH and CDR2 as LQKENI. The germline V and J ends were trimmed by 2 bases and 7 bases, with 14 bases remaining between them. The CDR3 covers 14 residues. In DNA form, the CDR3 reads TGTGCCAGCTCACCATGGGGGCAGGAGGCTGGCTACACCTTC. It encodes CASSPWGQEAGYTF.

J is TRBJ2-1 and V is TRBV5-1; the match to TRBD2 covers 7 bases. The CDR3 runs 16 residues. Germline V gives CDR1 SGHRS, CDR2 YFSETQ. V lost 2 bases to trimming and J lost 4 bases; unmatched junction nucleotides: 9. As DNA, the CDR3 is TGCGCCAGCAGCTTCTCCGGGACTACAATGTACAATGAGCAGTTCTTC. It is translated as CASSFSGTTMYNEQFF.

V is TRBV5-4 and J is TRBJ2-5, with TRBD1 matching over 7 bases. The CDR3 is 15 amino acids. The V segment lost 6 bases and the J segment 1 base; nucleotides outside the gene matches: 9. CDR1 and CDR2 from the germline V gene are SGHNT and YYREEE (reference sequence). The CDR3 loop is CASILPRDSQETQYF. For the CDR3, the DNA is TGTGCCAGCATACTCCCACGGGACAGCCAAGAGACCCAGTACTTC.

The rearrangement uses TRBV6-5 and TRBJ2-2, with D perhaps matching TRBD1 (5 bases). CDR3 length equals 14 residues. Trimming removed 7 bases at V and 0 bases at J, with 9 bases between. Germline lookup yields CDR1 MNHEY and CDR2 SVGAGI. The CDR3 DNA is TGTGCCAGCAATCCGACAGCGAACACCGGGGAGCTGTTTTTT. Amino acid sequence: CASNPTANTGELFF.

V usage is TRBV27 and J usage is TRBJ2-7; a weak D match, TRBD1 (5 bases). The germline V gene has CDR1 MNHEY and CDR2 SMNVEV (reference sequence). This CDR3 has 15 residues. Between the trimmed V and J ends, which lost 4 bases and 3 bases, there was a span of 16 bases. The CDR3 loop is CASSWGDILLYEQYF. DNA of the CDR3: TGTGCCAGCAGTTGGGGCGACATACTCCTCTACGAGCAGTACTTC.

V is TRBV6-2 or TRBV6-3 and J is TRBJ2-7; D might be TRBD2 (5 bases). Germline V gives CDR1 MNHEY, CDR2 SVGEGT. CDR3 length: 18 amino acids. Deletions cut 0 bases from V and 7 bases from J, with 25 bases between. CDR3 bases: TGTGCCAGCAGTTACTCATCAGTGCGGGCTAGCTCCTCGGAGGAGCAGTACTTC. Protein: CASSYSSVRASSSEEQYF.

The chain recombines TRBV2 with TRBJ2-3, with 7 positions matching TRBD2. This CDR3 region has 12 residues. The ends lost 6 bases at V and 11 bases at J; junction bases unmatched: 8. Germline V gene lookup returns CDR1 SNHLY and CDR2 FYNNEI. The CDR3 DNA follows: TGTGCCAGCAGCTCGGGACCGGGAGGGCAGTATTTT. Protein: CASSSGPGGQYF.

As DNA, the CDR3 is TGTGCCAGCAGCCCGGGACAGGCAAGCTCTGGAAACACCATATATTTT. This translates into CASSPGQASSGNTIYF. The chain is built from TRBV3-1 (or the pseudogene TRBV3-2) and TRBJ1-3; TRBD1 matches at 8 bases. Germline-derived CDR1 and CDR2 are LGHDT and YNNKEL (reference sequence). The CDR3 contains 16 residues. V was pared by 4 bases and J by 0 bases, with 5 bases of the junction left unmatched.